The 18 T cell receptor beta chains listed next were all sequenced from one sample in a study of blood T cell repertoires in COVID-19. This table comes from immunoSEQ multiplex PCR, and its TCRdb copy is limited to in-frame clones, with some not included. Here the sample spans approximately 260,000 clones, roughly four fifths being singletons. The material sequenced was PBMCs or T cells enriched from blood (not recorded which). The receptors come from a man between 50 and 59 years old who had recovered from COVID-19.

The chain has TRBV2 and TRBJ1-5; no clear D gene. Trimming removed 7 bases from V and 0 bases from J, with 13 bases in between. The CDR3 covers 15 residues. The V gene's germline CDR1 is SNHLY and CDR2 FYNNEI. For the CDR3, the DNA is TGTGCCAGCAAGGATCACCAGGCTAGCAATCAGCCCCAGCATTTT. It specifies CASKDHQASNQPQHF. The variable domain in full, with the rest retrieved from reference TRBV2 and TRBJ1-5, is EPEVTQTPSHQVTQMGQEVILRCVPISNHLYFYWYRQILGQKVEFLVSFYNNEISEKSEIFDDQFSVERPDGSNFTLKIRSTKLEDSAMYFCASKDHQASNQPQHFGDGTRLSIL.

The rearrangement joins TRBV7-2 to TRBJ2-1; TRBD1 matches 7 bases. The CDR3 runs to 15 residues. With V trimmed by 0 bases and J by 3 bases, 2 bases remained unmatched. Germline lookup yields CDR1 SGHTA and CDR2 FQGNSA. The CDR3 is CASSLAGQHYNEQFF. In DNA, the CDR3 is TGTGCCAGCAGCTTAGCGGGACAGCACTACAATGAGCAGTTCTTC.

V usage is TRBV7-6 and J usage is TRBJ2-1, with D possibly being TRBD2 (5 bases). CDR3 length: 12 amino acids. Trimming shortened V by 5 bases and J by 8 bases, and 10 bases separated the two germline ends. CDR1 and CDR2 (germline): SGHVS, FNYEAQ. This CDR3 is CASSPGYHEQFF. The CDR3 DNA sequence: TGTGCCAGCAGCCCGGGATACCATGAGCAGTTCTTC. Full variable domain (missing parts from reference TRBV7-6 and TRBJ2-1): GAGVSQSPRYKVTKRGQDVALRCDPISGHVSLYWYRQALGQGPEFLTYFNYEAQQDKSGLPNDRFSAERPEGSISTLTIQRTEQRDSAMYRCASSPGYHEQFFGPGTRLTVL.

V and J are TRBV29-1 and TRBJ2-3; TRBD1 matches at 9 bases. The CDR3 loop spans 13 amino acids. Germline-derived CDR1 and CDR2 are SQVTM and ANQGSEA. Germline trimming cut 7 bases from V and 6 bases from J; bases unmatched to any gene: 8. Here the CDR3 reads CSATTGGGDTQYF. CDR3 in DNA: TGCAGCGCAACGACAGGGGGTGGGGATACGCAGTATTTT.

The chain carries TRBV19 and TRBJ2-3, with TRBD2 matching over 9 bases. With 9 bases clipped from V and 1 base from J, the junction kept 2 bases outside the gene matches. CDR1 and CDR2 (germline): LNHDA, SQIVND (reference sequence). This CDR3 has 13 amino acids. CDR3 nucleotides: TGTGCCAGCCGACTAGCGGGCACAGATACGCAGTATTTT. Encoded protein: CASRLAGTDTQYF.

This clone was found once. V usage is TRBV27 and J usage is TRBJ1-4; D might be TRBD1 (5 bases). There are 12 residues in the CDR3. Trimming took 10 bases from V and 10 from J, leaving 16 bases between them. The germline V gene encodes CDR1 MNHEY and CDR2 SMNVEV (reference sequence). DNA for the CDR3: TGTGCCACAGGGACTATTAGAGGAAAACTGTTTTTT. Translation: CATGTIRGKLFF.

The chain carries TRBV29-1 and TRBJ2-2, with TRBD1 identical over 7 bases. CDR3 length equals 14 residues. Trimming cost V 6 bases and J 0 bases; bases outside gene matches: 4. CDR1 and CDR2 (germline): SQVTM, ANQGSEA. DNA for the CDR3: TGCAGCGTGCACAGGGGATCGAACACCGGGGAGCTGTTTTTT. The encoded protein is CSVHRGSNTGELFF.

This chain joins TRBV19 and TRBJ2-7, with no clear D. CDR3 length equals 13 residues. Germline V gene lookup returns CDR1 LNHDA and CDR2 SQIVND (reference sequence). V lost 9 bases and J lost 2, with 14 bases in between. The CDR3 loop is CASSPGGTYEQYF. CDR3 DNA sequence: TGTGCCAGCAGCCCCGGCGGAACCTACGAGCAGTACTTC. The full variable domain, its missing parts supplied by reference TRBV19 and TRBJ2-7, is DGGITQSPKYLFRKEGQNVTLSCEQNLNHDAMYWYRQDPGQGLRLIYYSQIVNDFQKGDIAEGYSVSREKKESFPLTVTSAQKNPTAFYLCASSPGGTYEQYFGPGTRLTVT.

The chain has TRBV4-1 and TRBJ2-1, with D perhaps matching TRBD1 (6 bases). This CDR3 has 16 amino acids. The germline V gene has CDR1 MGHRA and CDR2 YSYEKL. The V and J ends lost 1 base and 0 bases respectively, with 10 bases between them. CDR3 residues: CASSQGLGGSYNEQFF. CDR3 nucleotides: TGCGCCAGCAGCCAAGGGTTAGGGGGCTCCTACAATGAGCAGTTCTTC.

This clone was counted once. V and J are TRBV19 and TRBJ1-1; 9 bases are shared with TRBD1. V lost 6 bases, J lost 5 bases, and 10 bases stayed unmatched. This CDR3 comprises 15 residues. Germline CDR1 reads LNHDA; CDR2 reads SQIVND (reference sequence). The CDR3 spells CASRIPGTGQTEAFF. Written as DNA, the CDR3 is TGTGCCAGTAGGATCCCCGGGACAGGGCAAACTGAAGCTTTCTTT.

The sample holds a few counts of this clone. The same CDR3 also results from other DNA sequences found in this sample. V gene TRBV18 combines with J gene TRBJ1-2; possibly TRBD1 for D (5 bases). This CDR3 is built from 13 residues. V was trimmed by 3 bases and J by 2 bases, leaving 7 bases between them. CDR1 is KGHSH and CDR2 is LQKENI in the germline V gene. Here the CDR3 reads CASSPDRNYGYTF. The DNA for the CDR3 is TGTGCCAGCTCACCCGACAGAAACTATGGCTACACCTTC.

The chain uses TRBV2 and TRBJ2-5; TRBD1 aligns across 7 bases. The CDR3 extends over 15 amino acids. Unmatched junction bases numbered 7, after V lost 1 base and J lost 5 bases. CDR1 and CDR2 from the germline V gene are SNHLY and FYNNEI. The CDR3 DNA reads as TGTGCCAGCAGTGAAGTAAGGGGGCGGTGGGAGACCCAGTACTTC. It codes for CASSEVRGRWETQYF.

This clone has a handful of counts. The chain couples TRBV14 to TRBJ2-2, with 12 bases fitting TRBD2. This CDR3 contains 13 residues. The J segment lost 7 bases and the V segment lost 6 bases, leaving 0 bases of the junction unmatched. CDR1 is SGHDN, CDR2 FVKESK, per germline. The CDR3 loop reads CASRTSGSGELFF. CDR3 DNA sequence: TGTGCCAGCAGGACTAGCGGGAGCGGGGAGCTGTTTTTT.

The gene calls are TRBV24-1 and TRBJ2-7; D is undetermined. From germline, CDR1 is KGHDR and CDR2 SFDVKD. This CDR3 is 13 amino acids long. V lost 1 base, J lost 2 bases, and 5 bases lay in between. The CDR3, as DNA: TGTGCCACCAGTGATTTAAACACCTACGAGCAGTACTTC. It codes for CATSDLNTYEQYF.

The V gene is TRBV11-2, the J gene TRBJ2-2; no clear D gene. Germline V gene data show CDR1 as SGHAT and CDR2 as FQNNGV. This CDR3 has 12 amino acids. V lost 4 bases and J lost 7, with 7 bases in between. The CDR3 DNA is TGTGCCAGCAGCTACTATCTCGGGGAGCTGTTTTTT. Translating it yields CASSYYLGELFF.

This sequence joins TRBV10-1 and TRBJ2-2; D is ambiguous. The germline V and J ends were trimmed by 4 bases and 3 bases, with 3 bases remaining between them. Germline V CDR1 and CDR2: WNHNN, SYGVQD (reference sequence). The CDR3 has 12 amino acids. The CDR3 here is CASSAYTGELFF. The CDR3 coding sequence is TGCGCCAGCAGTGCTTACACCGGGGAGCTGTTTTTT.

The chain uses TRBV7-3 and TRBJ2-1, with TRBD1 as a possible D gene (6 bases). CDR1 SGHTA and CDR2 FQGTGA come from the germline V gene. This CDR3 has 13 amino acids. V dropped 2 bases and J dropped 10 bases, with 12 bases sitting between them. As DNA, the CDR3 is TGTGCCAGCAGCTTAGACCCAGGACAGGAGCAGTTCTTC. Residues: CASSLDPGQEQFF.

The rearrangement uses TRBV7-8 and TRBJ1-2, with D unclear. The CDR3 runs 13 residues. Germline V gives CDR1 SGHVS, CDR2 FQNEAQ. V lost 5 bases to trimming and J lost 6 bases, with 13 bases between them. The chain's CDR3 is CASSPVRGNGYTF. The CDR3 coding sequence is TGTGCCAGCAGCCCGGTTCGGGGAAATGGCTACACCTTC.